Presented here are 26 T cell receptor beta chains from one specimen sequenced in a study of T cell responses to AZD1222 COVID-19 vaccine. Sequencing used immunoSEQ multiplex PCR; TCRdb keeps in-frame clones, though not all of them. Found here are 95,000 to 100,000 clones, around 83% of them singletons; the top ten hold about 1.4%. The material was peripheral blood, obtained on day 0 of AZD1222 vaccination. The receptors were gathered from an adult in good health.

The chain joins TRBV28 to TRBJ2-7; no clear D gene. The CDR3 has 14 amino acids. Germline loops: CDR1 MDHEN, CDR2 SYDVKM. Trimming took 3 bases from V and 0 from J, leaving 9 bases between them. CDR3 coding DNA: TGTGCCAGCAGTTTTAAGGTCTACTCCTACGAGCAGTACTTC. It codes for CASSFKVYSYEQYF. Using reference TRBV28 and TRBJ2-7 for the parts outside the CDR3, the full variable domain is DVKVTQSSRYLVKRTGEKVFLECVQDMDHENMFWYRQDPGLGLRLIYFSYDVKMKEKGDIPEGYSVSREKKERFSLILESASTNQTSMYLCASSFKVYSYEQYFGPGTRLTVT.

V gene TRBV28 combines with J gene TRBJ1-3, with unresolved D. V lost 6 bases to trimming and J lost 7 bases, with 16 bases between them. The CDR3 runs to 14 residues. CDR1 MDHEN and CDR2 SYDVKM come from the germline V gene. The CDR3 protein is CASRGNSGWNTIYF. The CDR3 DNA follows: TGTGCCAGCAGGGGGAATTCGGGCTGGAACACCATATATTTT.

The chain couples TRBV27 to TRBJ1-3; D ambiguous. V dropped 3 bases and J dropped 2 bases, with 8 bases sitting between them. CDR1 MNHEY and CDR2 SMNVEV come from the germline V gene (reference sequence). CDR3 length: 14 amino acids. CDR3 protein: CASSFRAAGNTIYF. Written as DNA, the CDR3 is TGTGCCAGCAGTTTTAGGGCGGCTGGAAACACCATATATTTT.

The rearrangement uses TRBV14 and TRBJ2-7, with 10 bases aligning to TRBD1. The V gene end was trimmed by 1 base and the J gene end by 3 bases; junction bases not matched to a gene: 3. In germline, CDR1 is SGHDN, CDR2 FVKESK. This CDR3 contains 15 residues. CDR3 DNA sequence: TGTGCCAGCAGCCAAGGGTGGACAGGGGGCTACGAGCAGTACTTC. It translates to CASSQGWTGGYEQYF. Filled out from reference TRBV14 and TRBJ2-7, the complete variable domain reads EAGVTQFPSHSVIEKGQTVTLRCDPISGHDNLYWYRRVMGKEIKFLLHFVKESKQDESGMPNNRFLAERTGGTYSTLKVQPAELEDSGVYFCASSQGWTGGYEQYFGPGTRLTVT.

This rearrangement joins TRBV6-6 to TRBJ1-1; no reliable D call. The CDR3 extends over 13 amino acids. V shed 6 bases and J shed 0 bases, with 8 bases lying between them. Per germline, CDR1 MNHNY and CDR2 SVGAGI (reference sequence). The CDR3 sequence is CASRPGLNTEAFF. The DNA for the CDR3 is TGTGCCAGCAGACCGGGATTGAACACTGAAGCTTTCTTT.

The J gene is TRBJ2-2, the V gene TRBV11-3; 7 nucleotides agree with TRBD2. V dropped 1 base and J dropped 1; count of bases not matched to a gene: 9. This CDR3 has 18 amino acids. Germline values: CDR1 SGHNT, CDR2 YENEEA. This CDR3 is CASSLGWGAGMNTGELFF. The CDR3 DNA sequence: TGTGCCAGCAGCTTAGGGTGGGGAGCGGGAATGAACACCGGGGAGCTGTTTTTT.

The chain employs TRBV9 and TRBJ1-5; no clear D. The CDR3 extends over 16 amino acids. CDR1 SGDLS and CDR2 YYNGEE come from the germline V gene. Trimming pared 0 bases from V and 0 bases from J, leaving 10 bases between. CDR3 in DNA: TGTGCCAGCAGCGTAGGGGCGGACTATAGCAATCAGCCCCAGCATTTT. Translating it yields CASSVGADYSNQPQHF.

The V call is TRBV7-3, the J call TRBJ2-3; D gene unclear. This CDR3 comprises 15 residues. Per the germline V gene, CDR1 is SGHTA and CDR2 is FQGTGA. V was trimmed by 4 bases and J by 2 bases, leaving 13 bases between them. The CDR3 nucleotides are TGTGCCAGCAGCTCCCCATTGGCCCCCACAGATACGCAGTATTTT. Translation gives CASSSPLAPTDTQYF.

This chain uses TRBV9 with TRBJ1-3; D gene uncertain. Trimming stripped 0 bases from V and 4 bases from J, with 5 bases between. The CDR3 runs to 13 residues. CDR1 and CDR2 from the germline V gene are SGDLS and YYNGEE. CDR3 coding DNA: TGTGCCAGCAGCGTAGTCTTCGGAAACACCATATATTTT. Protein: CASSVVFGNTIYF.

V usage is TRBV7-3 and J usage is TRBJ2-3; 8 bases are shared with TRBD2. Germline CDR1 reads SGHTA; CDR2 reads FQGTGA. V shed 4 bases and J 1 base; nucleotides not matched to a gene: 4. CDR3 length: 15 amino acids. The CDR3 sequence: CASSSLAGGTDTQYF. The CDR3 DNA reads TGTGCCAGCAGCTCGCTAGCGGGTGGCACAGATACGCAGTATTTT.

The chain links TRBV6-6 to TRBJ1-1; D is unresolved. The V gene lost 5 bases and the J gene lost 1 base, with 11 bases spanning the gap. The CDR3 has 14 amino acids. Germline loops: CDR1 MNHNY, CDR2 SVGAGI (reference sequence). The DNA for the CDR3 is TGTGCCAGCAGTGCGGGGAGCCCGAACACTGAAGCTTTCTTT. It codes for CASSAGSPNTEAFF.

V usage is TRBV5-8 and J usage is TRBJ2-1; 9 bases map to TRBD2. Germline V gene data show CDR1 as SGHTS and CDR2 as YDEGEE. CDR3 size: 16 residues. Germline trimming cut 0 bases from V and 4 bases from J; bases unmatched to any gene: 5. The chain's CDR3 is CASSLALAGLYNEQFF. CDR3 DNA sequence: TGTGCCAGCAGCTTGGCGCTAGCGGGACTTTACAATGAGCAGTTCTTC.

The rearrangement uses TRBV28 and TRBJ2-1; 8 positions agree with TRBD2. The germline CDR1 and CDR2 sequences are MDHEN and SYDVKM. There are 16 residues in the CDR3. Germline trimming cut 6 bases from V and 1 base from J; bases unmatched to any gene: 8. For the CDR3, the DNA is TGTGCCAGCAGCTCCCCGAGCGGGAGTTCCTACAATGAGCAGTTCTTC. Amino acids: CASSSPSGSSYNEQFF.

The J gene is TRBJ2-1, the V gene TRBV19; 12 bases fit TRBD1. CDR3 length: 15 amino acids. Germline CDR1 is LNHDA and CDR2 is SQIVND (reference sequence). V was clipped by 4 bases and J by 8 bases; unmatched bases: 6. The CDR3 loop is CASSTGQGAFDEQFF. The CDR3 DNA reads TGTGCCAGTAGTACGGGACAGGGGGCATTCGATGAGCAGTTCTTC.

V gene TRBV30 combines with J gene TRBJ1-1; D may be TRBD1 (5 bases). The CDR3 has 12 amino acids. Germline lookup yields CDR1 GTSNPN and CDR2 SVGIG (reference sequence). The germline V and J ends were trimmed by 5 bases and 1 base, with 8 bases remaining between them. CDR3 amino acids: CAWGHTNTEAFF. The DNA of the CDR3 is TGTGCCTGGGGACATACGAACACTGAAGCTTTCTTT.

The gene calls are TRBV30 and TRBJ1-3; 9 bases fit TRBD1. Losses at the gene ends were 1 base for V and 4 bases for J; bases not matched to a gene: 5. The germline CDR1 and CDR2 sequences are GTSNPN and SVGIG (reference sequence). The CDR3 consists of 15 residues. The CDR3 DNA sequence: TGTGCCTGGAGTGGGGGGACAGGGCGGGGAAACACCATATATTTT. Translation gives CAWSGGTGRGNTIYF.

J is TRBJ2-2 and V is TRBV19; 9 bases map to TRBD1. The CDR3 totals 16 residues. Unmatched junction bases numbered 5, after V lost 4 bases and J lost 2 bases. Germline CDR1 LNHDA, CDR2 SQIVND (reference sequence). In nucleotides, the CDR3 is TGTGCCAGTAGTAAAACACAGGGGGCCAACACCGGGGAGCTGTTTTTT. It is translated as CASSKTQGANTGELFF.

V usage is TRBV28 and J usage is TRBJ2-7; no reliable D call. Trimming removed 6 bases at V and 6 bases at J, with 18 bases between. CDR1 and CDR2 from the germline V gene are MDHEN and SYDVKM. The CDR3 totals 14 residues. The CDR3 loop reads CASSPTVRDREQYF. The CDR3 nucleotides read TGTGCCAGCAGCCCGACTGTTAGAGATCGCGAGCAGTACTTC.

V usage is TRBV28 and J usage is TRBJ1-5; D ambiguous. V dropped 3 bases and J dropped 6 bases, with 9 bases sitting between them. The germline gives CDR1 MDHEN, CDR2 SYDVKM. The CDR3 sequence is 13 residues long. CDR3 loop: CASSLDAVQPQHF. The CDR3 DNA is TGTGCCAGCAGTTTGGACGCAGTTCAGCCCCAGCATTTT.

The chain carries TRBV19 and TRBJ1-1, with D uncertain. The CDR3 has 15 amino acids. Germline lookup yields CDR1 LNHDA and CDR2 SQIVND (reference sequence). Trimming shortened V by 4 bases and J by 4 bases, and 16 bases separated the two germline ends. The CDR3 nucleotides are TGTGCCAGTAGTACGTACGAAGGTATACGCACTGAAGCTTTCTTT. Its translation is CASSTYEGIRTEAFF.

V is TRBV25-1 and J is TRBJ2-7, with D possibly matching TRBD2 (7 bases). The CDR3 is 13 residues long. V shed 8 bases and J shed 3 bases, with 14 bases lying between them. The germline V gene has CDR1 MGHDK and CDR2 SYGVNS. The CDR3 DNA is TGTGCCAGCGCCGGGGGAGGGGGCTACGAGCAGTACTTC. It is translated as CASAGGGGYEQYF.

The chain links TRBV28 to TRBJ2-5; D is perhaps TRBD2 (6 bases). With 7 bases removed from V and 6 bases from J, the gap between germline ends came to 18 bases. CDR3 length: 14 residues. Germline V lookup: CDR1 MDHEN, CDR2 SYDVKM. The CDR3 DNA follows: TGTGCCAGCAATGGAAGTCGGGGGTTGAAGACCCAGTACTTC. Its protein is CASNGSRGLKTQYF. Full variable domain (remainder filled in from reference TRBV28 and TRBJ2-5): DVKVTQSSRYLVKRTGEKVFLECVQDMDHENMFWYRQDPGLGLRLIYFSYDVKMKEKGDIPEGYSVSREKKERFSLILESASTNQTSMYLCASNGSRGLKTQYFGPGTRLLVL.

CDR3 in DNA: TGTGCCAGCAGCTTTCGCGGACAGGGGGACTACGAGCAGTACTTC. Its protein product is CASSFRGQGDYEQYF. The rearrangement joins TRBV7-9 to TRBJ2-7; the match to TRBD1 covers 10 bases. This CDR3 is built from 15 residues. V shed 3 bases and J 3 bases; nucleotides not matched to a gene: 5. CDR1 and CDR2 (germline): SEHNR, FQNEAQ (reference sequence).

V and J are TRBV19 and TRBJ2-7; weak D call: TRBD1 (6 bases). Germline assignment: CDR1 LNHDA and CDR2 SQIVND (reference sequence). This CDR3 contains 14 residues. The ends were cut back, 4 bases at V and 3 bases at J, with 13 bases in the middle. The CDR3 reads CASSTPDRIYEQYF. CDR3 DNA sequence: TGTGCCAGTAGTACCCCAGACAGGATCTACGAGCAGTACTTC.

CDR3 residues: CATRKGYPDTQYF. The CDR3 DNA follows: TGTGCCACCAGAAAGGGATACCCAGATACGCAGTATTTT. The chain carries TRBV15 and TRBJ2-3; D uncertain. Per the germline V gene, CDR1 is LNHNV and CDR2 is YYDKDF (reference sequence). V was pared by 6 bases and J by 4 bases, with 11 bases between. The CDR3 runs 13 residues.

In its sample, this clone was seen once. This chain links TRBV20-1 with TRBJ2-1; D might be TRBD2 (5 bases). Germline V gene data show CDR1 as DFQATT and CDR2 as SNEGSKA (reference sequence). V shed 3 bases and J shed 0 bases, with 9 bases lying between them. The CDR3 extends over 14 amino acids. The CDR3 bases are TGCAGTGCTAGTTTCGGGAACTCCTACAATGAGCAGTTCTTC. This codes for CSASFGNSYNEQFF.